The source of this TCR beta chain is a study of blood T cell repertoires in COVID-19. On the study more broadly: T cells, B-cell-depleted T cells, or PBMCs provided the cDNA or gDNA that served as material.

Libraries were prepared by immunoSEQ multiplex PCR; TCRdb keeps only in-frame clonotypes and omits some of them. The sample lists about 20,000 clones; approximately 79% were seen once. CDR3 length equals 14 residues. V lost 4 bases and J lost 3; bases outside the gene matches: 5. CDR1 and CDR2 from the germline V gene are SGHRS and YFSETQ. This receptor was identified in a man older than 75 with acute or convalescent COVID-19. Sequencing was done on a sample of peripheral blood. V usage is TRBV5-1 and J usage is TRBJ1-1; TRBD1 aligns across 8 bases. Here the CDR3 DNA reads TGCGCCAGCAGCAAGGACAGGGCAGACACTGAAGCTTTCTTT. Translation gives CASSKDRADTEAFF.